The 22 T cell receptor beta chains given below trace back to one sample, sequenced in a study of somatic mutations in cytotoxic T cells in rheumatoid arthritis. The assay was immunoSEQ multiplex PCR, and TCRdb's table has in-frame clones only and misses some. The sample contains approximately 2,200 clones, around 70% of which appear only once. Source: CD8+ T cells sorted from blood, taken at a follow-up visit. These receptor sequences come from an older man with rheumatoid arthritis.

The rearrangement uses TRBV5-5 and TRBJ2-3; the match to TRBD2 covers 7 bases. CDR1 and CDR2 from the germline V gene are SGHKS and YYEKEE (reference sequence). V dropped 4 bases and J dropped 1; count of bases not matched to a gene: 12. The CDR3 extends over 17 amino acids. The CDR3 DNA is TGTGCCAGCAGCCCTCCGAGGTCCCTAGCGGGCACAGATACGCAGTATTTT. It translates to CASSPPRSLAGTDTQYF.

CDR3 DNA sequence: TGCAGCGTCCCTTGGACAGGGGTCATGAACACTGAAGCTTTCTTT. Its protein is CSVPWTGVMNTEAFF. The chain is built from TRBV29-1 and TRBJ1-1; 9 bases match TRBD1. Trimming cost V 6 bases and J 0 bases; bases outside gene matches: 8. Germline V gene lookup returns CDR1 SQVTM and CDR2 ANQGSEA. The CDR3 covers 15 residues.

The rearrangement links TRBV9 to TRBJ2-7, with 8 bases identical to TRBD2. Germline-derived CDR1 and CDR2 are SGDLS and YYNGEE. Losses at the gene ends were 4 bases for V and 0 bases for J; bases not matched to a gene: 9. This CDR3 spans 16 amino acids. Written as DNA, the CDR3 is TGTGCCAGCAGCCCCTATAGCGGGGAAAGCTCCTACGAGCAGTACTTC. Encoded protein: CASSPYSGESSYEQYF.

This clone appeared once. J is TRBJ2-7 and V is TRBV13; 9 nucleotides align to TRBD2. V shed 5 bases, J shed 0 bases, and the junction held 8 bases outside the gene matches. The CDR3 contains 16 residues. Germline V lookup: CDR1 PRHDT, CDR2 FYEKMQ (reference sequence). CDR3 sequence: CASSTVATSGSYEQYF. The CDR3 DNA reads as TGTGCCAGCAGCACCGTCGCGACTAGCGGCTCCTACGAGCAGTACTTC.

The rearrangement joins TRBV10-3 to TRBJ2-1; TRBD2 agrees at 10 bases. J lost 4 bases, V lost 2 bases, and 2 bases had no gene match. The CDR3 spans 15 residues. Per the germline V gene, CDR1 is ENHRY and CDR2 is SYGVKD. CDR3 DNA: TGTGCCATCAGTGAGGGGACTAGCGATTACAATGAGCAGTTCTTC. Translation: CAISEGTSDYNEQFF.

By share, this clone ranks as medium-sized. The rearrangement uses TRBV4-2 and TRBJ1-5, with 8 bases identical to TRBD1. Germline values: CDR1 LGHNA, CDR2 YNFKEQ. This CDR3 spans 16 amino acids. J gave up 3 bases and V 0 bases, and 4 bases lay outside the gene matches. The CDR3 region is CASSQDRGQVNQPQHF. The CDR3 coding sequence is TGTGCCAGCAGCCAAGATCGGGGACAGGTCAATCAGCCCCAGCATTTT.

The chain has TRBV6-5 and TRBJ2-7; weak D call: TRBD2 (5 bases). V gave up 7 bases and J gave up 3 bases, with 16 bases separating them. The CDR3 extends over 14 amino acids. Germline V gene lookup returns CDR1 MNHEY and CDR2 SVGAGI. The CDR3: CASTNGGSNYEQYF. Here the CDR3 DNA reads TGTGCCAGCACCAACGGAGGCAGTAACTACGAGCAGTACTTC.

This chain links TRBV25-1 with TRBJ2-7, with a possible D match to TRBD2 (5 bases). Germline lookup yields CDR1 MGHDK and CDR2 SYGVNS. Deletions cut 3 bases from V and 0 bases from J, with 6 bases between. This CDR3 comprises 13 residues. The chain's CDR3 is CASSDGSSYEQYF. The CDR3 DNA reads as TGTGCCAGCAGTGATGGGAGCTCCTACGAGCAGTACTTC.

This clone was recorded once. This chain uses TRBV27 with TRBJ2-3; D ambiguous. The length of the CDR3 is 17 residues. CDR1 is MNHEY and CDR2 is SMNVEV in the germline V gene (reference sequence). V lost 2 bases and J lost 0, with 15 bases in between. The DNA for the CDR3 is TGTGCCAGCAGTTTAAGGGTCACGGGCCTTAGCACAGATACGCAGTATTTT. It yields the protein CASSLRVTGLSTDTQYF.

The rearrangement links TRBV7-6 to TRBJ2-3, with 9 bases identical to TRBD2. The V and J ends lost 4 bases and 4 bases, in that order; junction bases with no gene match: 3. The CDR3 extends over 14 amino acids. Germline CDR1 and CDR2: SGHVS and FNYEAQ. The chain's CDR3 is CASSSVAGADTQYF. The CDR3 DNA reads TGTGCCAGCAGCTCAGTAGCGGGGGCAGATACGCAGTATTTT.

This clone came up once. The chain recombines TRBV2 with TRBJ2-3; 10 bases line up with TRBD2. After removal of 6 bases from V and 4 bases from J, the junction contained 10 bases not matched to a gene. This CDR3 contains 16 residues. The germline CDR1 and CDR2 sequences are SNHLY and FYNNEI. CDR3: CASSHSGTSEADTQYF. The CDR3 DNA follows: TGTGCCAGCAGCCATTCCGGGACTAGCGAAGCAGATACGCAGTATTTT.

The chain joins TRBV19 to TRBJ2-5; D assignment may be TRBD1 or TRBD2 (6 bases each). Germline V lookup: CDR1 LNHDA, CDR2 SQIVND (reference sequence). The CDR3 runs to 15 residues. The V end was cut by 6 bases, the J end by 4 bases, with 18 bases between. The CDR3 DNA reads TGTGCCAGTAGAACCGGGGGCAGGGAGTCAGAGACCCAGTACTTC. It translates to CASRTGGRESETQYF.

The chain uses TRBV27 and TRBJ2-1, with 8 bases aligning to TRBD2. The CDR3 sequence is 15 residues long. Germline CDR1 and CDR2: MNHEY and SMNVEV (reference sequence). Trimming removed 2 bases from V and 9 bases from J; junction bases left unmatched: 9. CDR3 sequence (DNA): TGTGCCAGCAGTTTACTGGGCCAGCGGGAGACTGAGCAGTTCTTC. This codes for CASSLLGQRETEQFF.

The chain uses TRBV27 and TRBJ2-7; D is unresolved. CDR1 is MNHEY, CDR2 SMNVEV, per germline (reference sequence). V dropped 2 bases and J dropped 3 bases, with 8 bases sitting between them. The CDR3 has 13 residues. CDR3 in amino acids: CASSLGQVYEQYF. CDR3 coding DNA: TGTGCCAGCAGTTTAGGGCAGGTCTACGAGCAGTACTTC.

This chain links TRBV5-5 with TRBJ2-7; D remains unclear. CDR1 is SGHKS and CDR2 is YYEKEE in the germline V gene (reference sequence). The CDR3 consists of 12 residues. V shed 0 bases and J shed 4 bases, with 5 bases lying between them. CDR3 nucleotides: TGTGCCAGCAGCTTGGAACCATACGAGCAGTACTTC. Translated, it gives CASSLEPYEQYF.

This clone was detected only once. CDR3 sequence: CASSDSRGGLNEQFF. In DNA form, the CDR3 reads TGTGCCAGCAGTGACTCGCGGGGGGGCTTAAATGAGCAGTTCTTC. The chain links TRBV2 to TRBJ2-1; 9 bases match TRBD2. Germline V CDR1 and CDR2: SNHLY, FYNNEI. With V trimmed by 3 bases and J by 7 bases, 7 bases remained unmatched. The length of the CDR3 is 15 residues.

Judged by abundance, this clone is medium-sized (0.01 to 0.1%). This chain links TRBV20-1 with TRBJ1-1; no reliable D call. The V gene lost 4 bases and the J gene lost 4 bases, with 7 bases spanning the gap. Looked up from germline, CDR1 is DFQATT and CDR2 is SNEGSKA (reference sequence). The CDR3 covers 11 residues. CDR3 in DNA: TGCAGTGCTAAATGGGGCACTGAAGCTTTCTTT. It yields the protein CSAKWGTEAFF.

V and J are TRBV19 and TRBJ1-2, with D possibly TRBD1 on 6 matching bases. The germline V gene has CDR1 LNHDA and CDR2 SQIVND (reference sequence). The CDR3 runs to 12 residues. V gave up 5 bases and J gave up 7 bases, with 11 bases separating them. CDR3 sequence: CASSATGFGYTF. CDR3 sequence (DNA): TGTGCCAGTAGTGCGACAGGATTTGGCTACACCTTC.

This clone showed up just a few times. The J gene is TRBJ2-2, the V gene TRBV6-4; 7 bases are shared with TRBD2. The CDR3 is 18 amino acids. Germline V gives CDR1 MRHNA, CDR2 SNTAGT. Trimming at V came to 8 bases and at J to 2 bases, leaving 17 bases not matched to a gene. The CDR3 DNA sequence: TGTGCCAGCGGAGTAGGAACTTCTAGCGGACCTAACACCGGGGAGCTGTTTTTT. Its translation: CASGVGTSSGPNTGELFF.

The CDR3 DNA sequence: TGTGCCAGCAGCTTAGGAGCGAACAATGAGCAGTTCTTC. This sequence encodes CASSLGANNEQFF. The rearrangement joins TRBV5-4 to TRBJ2-1; D unclear. Germline V lookup: CDR1 SGHNT, CDR2 YYREEE (reference sequence). V was shortened by 2 bases and J by 5 bases, with 8 bases between the two germline ends. There are 13 residues in the CDR3.

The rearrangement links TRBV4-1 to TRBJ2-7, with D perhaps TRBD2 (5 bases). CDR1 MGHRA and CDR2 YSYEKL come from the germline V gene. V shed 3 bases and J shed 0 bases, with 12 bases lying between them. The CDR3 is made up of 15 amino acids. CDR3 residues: CASSHNHGISYEQYF. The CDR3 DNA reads TGCGCCAGCAGCCATAATCACGGGATCTCCTACGAGCAGTACTTC.

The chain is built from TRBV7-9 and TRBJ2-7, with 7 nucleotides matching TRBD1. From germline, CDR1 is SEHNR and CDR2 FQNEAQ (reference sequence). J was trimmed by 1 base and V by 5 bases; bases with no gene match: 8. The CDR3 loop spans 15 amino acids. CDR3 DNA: TGTGCCAGCAGCGGAGTGGGACAGTTTTCCTACGAGCAGTACTTC. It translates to CASSGVGQFSYEQYF.